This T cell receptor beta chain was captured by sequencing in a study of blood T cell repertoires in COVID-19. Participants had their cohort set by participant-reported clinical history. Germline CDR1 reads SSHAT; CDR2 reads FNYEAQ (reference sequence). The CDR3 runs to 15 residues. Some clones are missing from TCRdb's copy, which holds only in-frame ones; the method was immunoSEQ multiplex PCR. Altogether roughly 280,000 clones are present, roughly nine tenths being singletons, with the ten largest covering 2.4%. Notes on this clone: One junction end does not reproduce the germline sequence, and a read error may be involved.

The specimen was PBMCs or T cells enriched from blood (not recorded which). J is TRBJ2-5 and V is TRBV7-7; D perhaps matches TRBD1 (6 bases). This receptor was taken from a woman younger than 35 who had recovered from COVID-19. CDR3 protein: CASSLADRPSETQYF. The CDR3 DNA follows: TGTGCTAGCAGCTTAGCAGACAGGCCATCGGAGACCCAGTACTTC.